This note documents a single T cell receptor beta chain sequence. This clonotype was counted at least ten times. Which antigen it targets is not known. No per-base quality is available; no much larger clone lies one base away. The sample comes from a study of T cells in Graves' hyperthyroidism and ophthalmopathy (dated by TCRdb to the late 2010s). Concerning the study at large: Peripheral blood samples were taken at the time of initial diagnosis, prior to any treatment. The paper reports TCR Vbeta CDR3 sequencing of 140 or so peripheral blood samples: 43 ophthalmopathy, around 80 hyperthyroidism and approximately 17 progressor patients. To identify TCR V-J signatures that set the groups apart, the researchers used a discovery cohort of roughly 100 patients, made up of roughly 45 with Graves' ophthalmopathy and approximately 57 with stable Graves' hyperthyroidism. The 100 discovery patients were randomly split 7:3 into training and test sets. Thyroid tissue and blood T-cell repertoires from several Graves' hyperthyroidism patients were also compared in the study. An independent validation cohort of under 20 hyperthyroidism patients and about 16 patients who later progressed to ophthalmopathy tested prospective prediction of ophthalmopathy. Once sampling was done, hyperthyroidism patients were given methimazole at a starting dose of 30 mg daily, whereas ophthalmopathy patients were given high-dose intravenous methylprednisolone. Broad study findings and their caveats: During validation, the model predicted progression to ophthalmopathy a median of approximately 6 months ahead of onset, with almost 71% sensitivity and roughly 75% specificity. Sample size was not statistically predetermined, and investigators were not blinded to group allocation. A model built on a 13 V-J signature distinguished ophthalmopathy from stable hyperthyroidism, reaching 85% to 90% sensitivity and around 81% specificity in cross-validation and 80%/75% in testing. Blood samples also contained most of the expanded thyroid clonotypes (frequency above 0.001), which suggests that blood repertoires may reflect thyroid immune responses.

TCR beta CDR3 regions were amplified from RNA transcripts. The TCR CDR3 was subjected to a first round of RT-PCR using the HTBI primer set and the Qiagen OneStep RT-PCR kit. Libraries were constructed in a second round of multiplex PCR, after which size selection and purification were performed. Sequencing of the libraries was done on an Illumina HiSeq2000 using paired-end 100 bp reads. Turning to the authors' computational methods: SOAPnuke was used to process the raw data, removing reads that contained adapters or uncalled bases, had a mean Phred below 15, or lacked an exact match to the constant primer or identifier. High-quality paired reads were merged using COPE v1.2.5, and each unique nucleotide sequence was defined as a clonotype. MiTCR v1.1 was used to align the clonotypes against IMGT TRBV, TRBD and TRBJ reference segments. Only V-J combinations with frequency above 0.0001, covering 99% to 99.2% of repertoires, were analysed. A TCS score was defined as the ratio of F50 (clonal expansion) to E x V (chaos), with BLOSUM62-based TCRdist applied between CDR3 peptides within each V-J. Welch's t-statistics and random forest reduced 500 to 650 V-J features to about 13, which were used in a naive Bayes classifier (R e1071). The public reads were reprocessed in TCRdb via fastp at Q25 and MiXCR, keeping in-frame beta chains. Rows matching on CDR3 protein sequence are summarized as one entry with the most common DNA and genes. The V and J calls, along with clone size, are taken from TCRdb and not from the paper's own processing. The sample table shows more than 350,000 distinct CDR3 sequences, and roughly a sixth are seen once. Almost 35% of the sample rests with the top ten.

The hyperthyroidism patients were between 18 and 65 years old and newly diagnosed, with a disease duration of less than 2 months. Patients with uncontrolled infections, other autoimmune diseases, pregnancy or lactation were excluded. Diagnoses were based on clinical symptoms, serum thyroxine and TRAb, thyroid ultrasound and orbital computed tomography. For progressor patients, blood was drawn at the first diagnosis of hyperthyroidism, before any ophthalmopathy symptoms had appeared. PBMCs were separated from 10 ml of fresh peripheral blood using Ficoll-Paque density gradient centrifugation. Progressor patients were first diagnosed with Graves' hyperthyroidism and then developed ophthalmopathy during follow-up. Total RNA was extracted with Trizol reagent, and quality was checked on an Agilent 2100 Bioanalyzer. Sequencing input: blood. This sequence was found in a woman under 40 with Graves' hyperthyroidism that later progressed to Graves' ophthalmopathy.

DNA sequence: TGTGCCAGCTTGAGGGATTCTGGGGCCAACGTCCTGACTTTC. This is translated as CASLRDSGANVLTF. Here the chain combines TRBV2 and TRBJ2-6; 5 matching bases give a weak D call of TRBD2. Trimming takes 8 bases from V and 1 base from J, and the germline ends sit 9 bases apart. CDR1 SNHLY and CDR2 FYNNEI are derived from the germline V gene. The CDR3 spans 14 residues, from the cysteine through the phenylalanine. Of all the DNA, just the CDR3 is kept, 42 bases in frame from base 1. Beyond the CDR3, the reference TRBV2 and TRBJ2-6 genes provide the residues; the full variable domain reads: EPEVTQTPSHQVTQMGQEVILRCVPISNHLYFYWYRQILGQKVEFLVSFYNNEISEKSEIFDDQFSVERPDGSNFTLKIRSTKLEDSAMYFCASLRDSGANVLTFGAGSRLTVL.